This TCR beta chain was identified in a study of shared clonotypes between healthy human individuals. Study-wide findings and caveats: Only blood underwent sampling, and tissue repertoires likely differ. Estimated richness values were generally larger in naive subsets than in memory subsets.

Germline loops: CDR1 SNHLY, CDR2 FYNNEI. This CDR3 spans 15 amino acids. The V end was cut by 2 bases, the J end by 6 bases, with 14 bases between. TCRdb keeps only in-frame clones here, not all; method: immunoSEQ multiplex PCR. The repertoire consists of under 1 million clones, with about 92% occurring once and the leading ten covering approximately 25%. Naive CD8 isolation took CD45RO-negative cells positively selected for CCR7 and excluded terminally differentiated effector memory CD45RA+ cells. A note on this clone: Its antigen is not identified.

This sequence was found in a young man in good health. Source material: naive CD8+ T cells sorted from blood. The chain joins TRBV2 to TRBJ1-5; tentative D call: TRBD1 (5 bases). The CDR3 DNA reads TGTGCCAGCAGTGAATCAGGGATGGGGAGTCAGCCCCAGCATTTT. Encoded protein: CASSESGMGSQPQHF.